The rows below give T cell receptor beta chains drawn from one sample of a study of T cell changes during pregnancy in multiple sclerosis. Sequencing was performed with immunoSEQ multiplex PCR; in TCRdb, only in-frame clones are kept and a portion is missing. The sample records roughly 40,000 clones, approximately 94% being singletons. This specimen was peripheral blood, taken in the third trimester of pregnancy. The receptors here all came from a female donor with multiple sclerosis, enrolled in a pregnancy study. The CDR3 runs from the conserved cysteine through the conserved F or W. A D gene is named only where the DNA matches it firmly. For some rows the clone size is stated as once, few or many, or as a class when expanded; others skip it.

V: TRBV19
D: .
J: TRBJ1-1
size: .
CDR3: CASSIRTNTEAFF
DNA: TGTGCCAGTAGTATAAGGACAAACACTGAAGCTTTCTTT

V: TRBV7-6
D: .
J: TRBJ2-7
size: .
CDR3: CASSLAGGQSFYEQYF
DNA: TGTGCCAGCAGCTTAGCGGGGGGACAGAGTTTTTACGAGCAGTACTTC

V: TRBV5-4
D: .
J: TRBJ2-3
size: .
CDR3: CASSSSTTSDTQYF
DNA: TGTGCCAGCAGCAGCTCGACTACCTCAGATACGCAGTATTTT

V: TRBV15
D: TRBD2
J: TRBJ2-1
size: .
CDR3: CATSGGTSPTDEQFF
DNA: TGTGCCACCAGCGGGGGGACTAGCCCGACTGATGAGCAGTTCTTC

V: TRBV19
D: TRBD1
J: TRBJ1-5
size: .
CDR3: CASSPYRGNQPQHF
DNA: TGTGCCAGTAGTCCATACAGGGGTAATCAGCCCCAGCATTTT

V: TRBV6-5
D: TRBD2
J: TRBJ2-3
size: .
CDR3: CASSSLGLAGTDTQYF
DNA: TGTGCCAGCAGTTCCCTGGGACTAGCGGGCACAGATACGCAGTATTTT

V: TRBV19
D: TRBD1
J: TRBJ2-7
size: .
CDR3: CASSLRDRYYEQYF
DNA: TGTGCCAGTAGTCTTCGGGACAGGTACTACGAGCAGTACTTC

V: TRBV29-1
D: .
J: TRBJ1-2
size: .
CDR3: CAQPDAAGDGYTF
DNA: TGCGCCCAACCCGACGCGGCGGGGGATGGCTACACCTTC

V: TRBV5-4
D: .
J: TRBJ2-2
size: .
CDR3: CASSLKDRNTGELFF
DNA: TGTGCCAGCAGCTTGAAGGACAGGAACACCGGGGAGCTGTTTTTT

V: TRBV28
D: TRBD2
J: TRBJ2-7
size: .
CDR3: CASSGLAGGFHEQYF
DNA: TGTGCCAGCAGCGGTCTAGCGGGAGGATTCCACGAGCAGTACTTC

V: TRBV7-9
D: .
J: TRBJ2-7
size: .
CDR3: CASASSRDTSYEQYF
DNA: TGTGCCAGCGCTTCCTCTAGGGACACCTCCTACGAGCAGTACTTC

V: TRBV19
D: TRBD2
J: TRBJ2-1
size: .
CDR3: CASRTESGRAPYNEQFF
DNA: TGTGCCAGTAGGACAGAAAGCGGGAGGGCCCCTTACAATGAGCAGTTCTTC

V: TRBV7-9
D: .
J: TRBJ2-2
size: once
CDR3: CASSPLLPAGELFF
DNA: TGTGCCAGCAGCCCGCTACTACCGGCCGGGGAGCTGTTTTTT

V: TRBV7-8
D: TRBD1
J: TRBJ1-6
size: .
CDR3: CASSSRTGGVEPLHF
DNA: TGTGCCAGCAGCTCGAGGACAGGGGGCGTTGAGCCCCTCCACTTT

V: TRBV7-2
D: TRBD2
J: TRBJ2-7
size: .
CDR3: CASRVGLAGGTYEQYF
DNA: TGTGCCAGCAGGGTGGGACTAGCGGGAGGTACCTACGAGCAGTACTTC

V: TRBV11-2
D: .
J: TRBJ1-2
size: once
CDR3: CASSWGGQAYGYTF
DNA: TGTGCCAGCAGCTGGGGGGGGCAGGCCTATGGCTACACCTTC

V: TRBV11-3
D: TRBD2
J: TRBJ2-7
size: once
CDR3: CASSSGTSGGEQYF
DNA: TGTGCCAGCAGCTCCGGGACTAGCGGGGGCGAGCAGTACTTC

V: TRBV18
D: .
J: TRBJ1-4
size: .
CDR3: CASSPYREGDEKLFF
DNA: TGTGCCAGCTCACCGTACAGGGAGGGAGATGAAAAACTGTTTTTT

V: TRBV30
D: TRBD1
J: TRBJ1-2
size: .
CDR3: CAWIDRGRRNGYTF
DNA: TGTGCCTGGATCGACAGGGGAAGGAGGAATGGCTACACCTTC

V: TRBV7-2
D: TRBD1
J: TRBJ1-2
size: .
CDR3: CASSPGQGYYGYTF
DNA: TGTGCCAGCAGCCCGGGACAGGGGTACTATGGCTACACCTTC

V: TRBV29-1
D: TRBD2
J: TRBJ2-7
size: .
CDR3: CSVVRLAGGEQYF
DNA: TGCAGCGTTGTACGACTAGCGGGGGGCGAGCAGTACTTC

V: TRBV5-1
D: .
J: TRBJ1-2
size: .
CDR3: CASSRTESYGYTF
DNA: TGCGCCAGCAGCCGGACAGAATCTTATGGCTACACCTTC

V: TRBV9
D: .
J: TRBJ2-1
size: .
CDR3: CASSVYNEQFF
DNA: TGTGCCAGCAGCGTCTATAATGAGCAGTTCTTC

V: TRBV28
D: .
J: TRBJ2-1
size: .
CDR3: CASSLLGAGNDEQFF
DNA: TGTGCCAGCAGTTTGCTGGGGGCAGGGAATGATGAGCAGTTCTTC

V: TRBV5-1
D: TRBD1
J: TRBJ1-2
size: .
CDR3: CASSLLQGAAGYTF
DNA: TGCGCCAGCAGCTTACTTCAGGGGGCGGCTGGCTACACCTTC

V: TRBV9
D: TRBD1
J: TRBJ2-7
size: once
CDR3: CASSQGFGQGLYEQYF
DNA: TGTGCCAGCAGCCAAGGTTTTGGACAGGGGCTTTACGAGCAGTACTTC

V: TRBV15
D: .
J: TRBJ2-7
size: .
CDR3: CATSRVTGIGSLEQYF
DNA: TGTGCCACCAGCAGAGTGACCGGGATTGGGAGCCTCGAGCAGTACTTC

V: TRBV12-5
D: .
J: TRBJ1-3
size: .
CDR3: CASGGEGSILLSGNTIYF
DNA: TGTGCTAGTGGGGGAGAGGGATCCATTCTTCTCTCTGGAAACACCATATATTTT

V: TRBV5-1
D: TRBD2
J: TRBJ2-7
size: .
CDR3: CASTDTGGRKTYEQYF
DNA: TGCGCCAGCACCGACACGGGGGGGCGAAAGACCTACGAGCAGTACTTC

V: TRBV11-2
D: .
J: TRBJ2-7
size: .
CDR3: CASSRQSELYEQYF
DNA: TGTGCCAGCTCACGACAGAGCGAACTCTACGAGCAGTACTTC

V: TRBV5-1
D: TRBD1
J: TRBJ2-5
size: .
CDR3: CASSQDRVETQYF
DNA: TGCGCCAGCAGCCAGGACAGGGTAGAGACCCAGTACTTC

V: TRBV9
D: .
J: TRBJ1-2
size: .
CDR3: CASSVGGTGLYGYTF
DNA: TGTGCCAGCAGCGTAGGAGGTACAGGCCTCTATGGCTACACCTTC